This T cell receptor (beta chain) is drawn from a study of beta chain features in type 1 diabetes. Study-level findings and limits: Shorter TCRB CDR3s, moderately but significantly so, were found in Type 1 diabetes patients in all four CD4+ subsets. Researchers caution that PCR might favor shorter templates, equally among patients and controls.

A few counts support this clone. Its antigen is unidentified. Germline lookup yields CDR1 SGHTA and CDR2 FQGNSA. CDR3 length: 14 residues. The ends were cut back, 7 bases at V and 2 bases at J, with 13 bases in the middle. Reverse transcribing all isolated RNA meant expressed TCRB transcripts were sequenced. The table came from immunoSEQ multiplex PCR; TCRdb's copy has only in-frame clones and leaves some out. The sample lists about 300,000 clones, approximately 15% occurring once. This chain links TRBV7-2 with TRBJ2-3, with D unclear. Sequencing was performed on naive CD4+ T cells from blood. The origin of this receptor is a woman aged 18-35 years with type 1 diabetes. CDR3 amino acids: CASTRQPYTDTQYF. The CDR3, as DNA: TGTGCCAGCACCAGACAACCGTACACAGATACGCAGTATTTT. Filled out from reference TRBV7-2 and TRBJ2-3, the complete variable domain reads GAGVSQSPSNKVTEKGKDVELRCDPISGHTALYWYRQSLGQGLEFLIYFQGNSAPDKSGLPSDRFSAERTGGSVSTLTIQRTQQEDSAVYLCASTRQPYTDTQYFGPGTRLTVL.